This is a list of T cell receptor beta chains from one sample in a study of CD8 T cells in ankylosing spondylitis. One entry per CDR3 protein results from TCRdb running MiXCR on the 5' RACE reads. The sample has 27,000 or so distinct CDR3 sequences; roughly 7.9% are singletons. Sequenced input: blood. The receptors originated from a male donor with ankylosing spondylitis or in good health (not recorded which). The CDR3 runs from the conserved cysteine through the conserved F or W. Each record gives: V gene, clone size, D gene, J gene, CDR3 protein, CDR3 DNA. A D gene is named only where the DNA matches it firmly. The size of a clone is reported for some rows only, either as once, few or many, or as a class for expanded clones.

>TRBV20-1|.|.|TRBJ2-1
CSVPRRSQRAVF
TGCAGTGTCCCGAGAAGGTCTCAGCGGGCGGTCTTC
>TRBV7-2|.|.|TRBJ1-1
CASSLEDTGTSEAFF
TGTGCCAGCAGCTTAGAAGATACAGGAACCTCTGAAGCTTTCTTT
>TRBV12-3/TRBV12-4|.|.|TRBJ2-3
CASSTTGPVSDTQYF
TGTGCCAGCAGTACTACAGGGCCGGTGTCGGATACGCAGTATTTT
>TRBV4-1|few|.|TRBJ2-5
CASSLSGVGETQYF
TGCGCCAGCAGCCTAAGCGGAGTGGGAGAGACCCAGTACTTC
>TRBV28|.|.|TRBJ1-1
CASSLQLGEAEAFF
TGTGCCAGCAGTTTACAGTTAGGGGAGGCTGAAGCTTTCTTT
>TRBV20-1|few|.|TRBJ2-2
CSATRTNTGELFF
TGCAGTGCTACCCGAACGAACACCGGGGAGCTGTTTTTT
>TRBV7-2|many|TRBD2|TRBJ2-3
CASSLNSGGAKDTQYF
TGTGCCAGCAGCTTGAATAGCGGGGGGGCCAAGGATACGCAGTATTTT
>TRBV11-2|.|TRBD2|TRBJ2-3
CASSVGLAGGSADTQYF
TGTGCCAGCAGCGTTGGACTAGCGGGGGGATCGGCAGATACGCAGTATTTT
>TRBV7-3|few|TRBD1|TRBJ2-1
CASSPDRAIYNEQFF
TGTGCCAGCAGCCCTGACAGGGCGATCTACAATGAGCAGTTCTTC
>TRBV2|many|.|TRBJ2-7
CASTTDSYEQYF
TGTGCCAGTACGACAGACTCCTACGAGCAGTACTTC
>TRBV20-1|many|TRBD2|TRBJ2-1
CSASSTSGNEQFF
TGCAGTGCTAGCTCCACTAGCGGCAATGAGCAGTTCTTC